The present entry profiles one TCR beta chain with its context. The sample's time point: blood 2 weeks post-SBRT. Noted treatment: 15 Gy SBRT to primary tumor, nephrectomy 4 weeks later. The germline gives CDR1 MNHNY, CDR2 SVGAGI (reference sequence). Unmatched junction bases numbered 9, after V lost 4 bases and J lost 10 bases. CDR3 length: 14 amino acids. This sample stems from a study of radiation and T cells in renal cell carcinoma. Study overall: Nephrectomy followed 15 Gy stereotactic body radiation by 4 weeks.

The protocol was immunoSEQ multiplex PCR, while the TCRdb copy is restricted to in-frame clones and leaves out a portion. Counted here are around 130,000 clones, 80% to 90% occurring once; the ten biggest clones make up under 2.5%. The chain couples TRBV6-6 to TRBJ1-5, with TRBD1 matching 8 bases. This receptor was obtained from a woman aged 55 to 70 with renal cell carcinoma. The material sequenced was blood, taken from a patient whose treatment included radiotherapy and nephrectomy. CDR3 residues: CASSSRQGFIPQHF. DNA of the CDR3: TGTGCCAGCAGTTCGCGACAGGGGTTTATTCCCCAGCATTTT.